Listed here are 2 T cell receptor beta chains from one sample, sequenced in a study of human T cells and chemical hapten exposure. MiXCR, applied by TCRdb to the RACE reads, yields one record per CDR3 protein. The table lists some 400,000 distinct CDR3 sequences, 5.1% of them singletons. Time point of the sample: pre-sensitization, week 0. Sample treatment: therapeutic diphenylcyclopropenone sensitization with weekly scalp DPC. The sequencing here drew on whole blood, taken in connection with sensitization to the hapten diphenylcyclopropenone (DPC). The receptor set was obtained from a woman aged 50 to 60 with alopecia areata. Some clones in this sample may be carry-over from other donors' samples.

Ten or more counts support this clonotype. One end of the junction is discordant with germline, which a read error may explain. The chain's CDR3 is CASSEGQGAAQDF. The CDR3 nucleotides are TGCGCCAGCAGTGAAGGACAGGGGGCAGCCCAGGACTTC. The V call is TRBV10-2, the J call TRBJ2-4, with 11 bases lining up with TRBD1. Per the germline V gene, CDR1 is WSHSY and CDR2 is SAAADI. The CDR3 sequence is 13 residues long.

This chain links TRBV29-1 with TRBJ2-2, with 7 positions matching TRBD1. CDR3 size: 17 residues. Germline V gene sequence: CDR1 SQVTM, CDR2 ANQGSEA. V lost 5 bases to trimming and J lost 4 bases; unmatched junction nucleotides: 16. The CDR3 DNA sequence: TGCAGCGTTATTTTAGAACAGGGGTTAAGAGGCACCGGGGAGCTGTTTTTT. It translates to CSVILEQGLRGTGELFF.